This TCR beta chain originates from a study of vaccination and CD4 T cells after COVID-19. Study as a whole: Two of the convalescents were Hispanic, and the group consisted of six males and four females.

The treatment here: 10-day PBMC culture with coronavirus spike peptide pools or control peptides (ViraFEST assay). The ViraFEST method relied on peptide pools to expand antigen-specific T cells, followed by TCR sequencing. Wells that each held around 2.1 million PBMCs were cultured with around 9.9 IU/ml IL-2 and 10 ug/ml peptide pools. General study points: Median SARS-CoV-2-reactive clonotype numbers went from roughly 22 to 38; this increase was not significant.

This clonotype was picked up a small number of times. Its antigen is still unknown. With the Oncomine TCR Beta short-read assay, DNA from cultured CD4+ T cells was sequenced. MiXCR, run by TCRdb on the PCR reads, gives a single entry per CDR3 protein. The data contain some 18,000 distinct CDR3 sequences, around 56% of them seen just once; the ten biggest clones take up around 7%. The material was CD4+ T cells from blood, cultured in vitro, obtained before SARS-CoV-2 vaccination. The sequence came from a human donor who had recovered from COVID-19.

The CDR3 protein is CASSPPPMTQETQYF. In DNA, the CDR3 is TGTGCCAGCAGTCCCCCACCCATGACGCAAGAGACCCAGTACTTC. The chain has TRBV6-2 or TRBV6-3 and TRBJ2-5; no clear D gene. This CDR3 region has 15 residues. Trimming removed 5 bases from V and 2 bases from J, with 15 bases in between. Per the germline V gene, CDR1 is MNHEY and CDR2 is SVGEGT.